The 18 T cell receptor beta chains given below trace back to one sample, sequenced in a study of T cell responses to AZD1222 COVID-19 vaccine. TCRdb's copy holds only in-frame clones and misses some; the assay was immunoSEQ multiplex PCR. The table shows roughly 140,000 clones, with 90% occurring only once. Source: peripheral blood, taken on day 0 of AZD1222 vaccination. Source of these receptors: an adult in good health.

This clone was detected once. The rearrangement joins TRBV14 to TRBJ2-3; 7 positions agree with TRBD1. The CDR3 totals 14 residues. The J segment lost 4 bases and the V segment lost 3 bases, leaving 4 bases of the junction unmatched. The V gene's germline CDR1 is SGHDN and CDR2 FVKESK. The chain's CDR3 is CASSQTGSADTQYF. In nucleotides, the CDR3 is TGTGCCAGCAGCCAGACAGGGTCTGCAGATACGCAGTATTTT.

The chain is built from TRBV18 and TRBJ2-5, with D possibly TRBD2 on 5 matching bases. This CDR3 comprises 13 residues. Germline V gives CDR1 KGHSH, CDR2 LQKENI. The V end lost 2 bases, the J end lost 7 bases, and 11 bases lay between the germline ends. This CDR3 reads CASSPGEKVTQYF. The CDR3 bases are TGTGCCAGCTCACCAGGGGAGAAAGTGACCCAGTACTTC.

This chain connects TRBV2 to TRBJ1-4, with D perhaps TRBD1 (5 bases). Per germline, CDR1 SNHLY and CDR2 FYNNEI. The CDR3 extends over 14 amino acids. Trimming cost V 8 bases and J 7 bases, with 17 bases left between them. The CDR3 spells CASVDGGLSEKLFF. The CDR3 DNA reads as TGTGCCAGCGTTGACGGGGGATTGAGTGAAAAACTGTTTTTT.

The chain recombines TRBV14 with TRBJ1-4; D may be TRBD1 (5 bases). In germline, CDR1 is SGHDN, CDR2 FVKESK. This CDR3 is 14 amino acids long. The germline V and J ends were trimmed by 1 base and 8 bases, with 11 bases remaining between them. The CDR3 DNA is TGTGCCAGCAGCCAAGTCCAGGGAAGGGAAAAACTGTTTTTT. Translating it yields CASSQVQGREKLFF. The whole variable domain, filled in from reference TRBV14 and TRBJ1-4, reads EAGVTQFPSHSVIEKGQTVTLRCDPISGHDNLYWYRRVMGKEIKFLLHFVKESKQDESGMPNNRFLAERTGGTYSTLKVQPAELEDSGVYFCASSQVQGREKLFFGSGTQLSVL.

The chain joins TRBV7-2 to TRBJ2-1, with 7 bases aligning to TRBD2. The CDR3 has 15 amino acids. Germline trimming cut 2 bases from V and 5 bases from J; bases unmatched to any gene: 6. Germline-derived CDR1 and CDR2 are SGHTA and FQGNSA. CDR3 DNA: TGTGCCAGCAGCTTAACGGGGGGATCGAACAATGAGCAGTTCTTC. Amino acid sequence: CASSLTGGSNNEQFF.

The table lists this clone with a count of one. The V gene is TRBV7-3, the J gene TRBJ2-1; 10 bases match TRBD1. This CDR3 is built from 16 residues. The germline V gene encodes CDR1 SGHTA and CDR2 FQGTGA. J lost 4 bases, V lost 4 bases, and 7 bases had no gene match. The CDR3 DNA is TGTGCCAGCAGCTCGCAGACAGGGGGCAGGTACAATGAGCAGTTCTTC. Translation: CASSSQTGGRYNEQFF.

The J gene is TRBJ2-3, the V gene TRBV11-3, with 8 bases aligning to TRBD2. V shed 4 bases and J 4 bases; nucleotides not matched to a gene: 10. Germline loops: CDR1 SGHNT, CDR2 YENEEA. CDR3 length: 16 amino acids. CDR3 in DNA: TGTGCCAGCAGCTCACCGGGACTAGGGATCGCAGATACGCAGTATTTT. Protein product: CASSSPGLGIADTQYF. Complete variable domain (other parts from reference TRBV11-3 and TRBJ2-3): EAGVVQSPRYKIIEKKQPVAFWCNPISGHNTLYWYLQNLGQGPELLIRYENEEAVDDSQLPKDRFSAERLKGVDSTLKIQPAELGDSAVYLCASSSPGLGIADTQYFGPGTRLTVL.

The J gene is TRBJ2-5, the V gene TRBV7-2, with D tentatively TRBD2 (6 bases). The germline V and J ends were trimmed by 4 bases and 6 bases, with 18 bases remaining between them. The CDR3 spans 15 residues. Germline assignment: CDR1 SGHTA and CDR2 FQGNSA. CDR3 sequence (DNA): TGTGCCAGCAGCTCAGAGGGGTACGCGGGACAGACCCAGTACTTC. Amino acids: CASSSEGYAGQTQYF.

The chain combines TRBV5-6 with TRBJ2-5; D is unclear. CDR3 length equals 16 residues. V was shortened by 0 bases and J by 1 base, with 13 bases between the two germline ends. Germline lookup yields CDR1 SGHDT and CDR2 YYEEEE. The CDR3 coding sequence is TGTGCCAGCAGCTTGGCTTTTACTATCCGCCAAGAGACCCAGTACTTC. This codes for CASSLAFTIRQETQYF.

The chain employs TRBV24-1 and TRBJ2-1; D may match TRBD1 or TRBD2 (5 bases each). CDR1 KGHDR and CDR2 SFDVKD come from the germline V gene. The CDR3 has 11 amino acids. V was trimmed by 3 bases and J by 9 bases, leaving 5 bases between them. The CDR3 spells CATSDGGEQFF. CDR3 DNA: TGTGCCACCAGTGATGGGGGTGAGCAGTTCTTC.

The J gene is TRBJ2-5, the V gene TRBV6-1; TRBD2 aligns across 9 bases. The CDR3 is 15 amino acids. The germline gives CDR1 MNHNS, CDR2 SASEGT. V was pared by 2 bases and J by 3 bases, with 4 bases of the junction left unmatched. The CDR3 coding sequence is TGTGCCAGCAGTGAACTTCGCGGGAGGGAAGAGACCCAGTACTTC. Translated: CASSELRGREETQYF.

This sequence joins TRBV7-3 and TRBJ2-7; D not resolved. The ends were cut back, 0 bases at V and 5 bases at J, with 8 bases in the middle. This CDR3 is built from 13 residues. Germline CDR1 and CDR2: SGHTA and FQGTGA. The CDR3 region is CASSLTLGHEQYF. The CDR3 DNA reads as TGTGCCAGCAGCTTAACGTTAGGTCACGAGCAGTACTTC.

The rearrangement joins TRBV9 to TRBJ1-2; a weak D match, TRBD1 (6 bases). V was shortened by 0 bases and J by 0 bases, with 9 bases between the two germline ends. Germline values: CDR1 SGDLS, CDR2 YYNGEE. The CDR3 is 15 amino acids. For the CDR3, the DNA is TGTGCCAGCAGCGTAGGGGGGCAGTCTAACTATGGCTACACCTTC. This sequence encodes CASSVGGQSNYGYTF.

The chain uses TRBV18 and TRBJ1-1; D is uncertain. CDR3 size: 16 residues. Germline CDR1 KGHSH, CDR2 LQKENI. V shed 6 bases and J shed 0 bases, with 17 bases lying between them. CDR3 sequence: CASSFGRSTMNTEAFF. CDR3 DNA sequence: TGTGCCAGCTCCTTTGGGAGATCAACCATGAACACTGAAGCTTTCTTT.

The chain employs TRBV2 and TRBJ1-5; 7 bases fit TRBD1. This CDR3 comprises 15 residues. Trimming cost V 6 bases and J 1 base; bases outside gene matches: 6. Germline CDR1 SNHLY, CDR2 FYNNEI. DNA of the CDR3: TGTGCCAGCAGCGAACAGGGGCCGAGCAATCAGCCCCAGCATTTT. This sequence encodes CASSEQGPSNQPQHF.

The rearrangement joins TRBV2 to TRBJ1-2; the D is unclear. The CDR3 length is 14 residues. Trimming pared 2 bases from V and 6 bases from J, leaving 13 bases between. Germline V CDR1 and CDR2: SNHLY, FYNNEI. The CDR3 region is CASSEIREVDGYTF. Written as DNA, the CDR3 is TGTGCCAGCAGTGAAATTAGGGAGGTCGATGGCTACACCTTC.

The rearrangement uses TRBV7-2 and TRBJ1-2; 8 bases fit TRBD1. CDR1 and CDR2 (germline): SGHTA, FQGNSA. This CDR3 has 17 residues. The V gene end was trimmed by 4 bases and the J gene end by 0 bases; junction bases not matched to a gene: 10. CDR3 coding DNA: TGTGCCAGCAGCTCAGGCGAACAGGGGGAATCTAACTATGGCTACACCTTC. It is translated as CASSSGEQGESNYGYTF.

The chain links TRBV4-2 to TRBJ2-5; 8 bases agree with TRBD2. CDR1 LGHNA and CDR2 YNFKEQ come from the germline V gene. This CDR3 region has 20 residues. V lost 1 base, J lost 1 base, and 17 bases stayed unmatched. For the CDR3, the DNA is TGTGCCAGCAGCCAAGGCCTATCATTAGCGGGGACCACAATCCAAGAGACCCAGTACTTC. Its protein is CASSQGLSLAGTTIQETQYF.